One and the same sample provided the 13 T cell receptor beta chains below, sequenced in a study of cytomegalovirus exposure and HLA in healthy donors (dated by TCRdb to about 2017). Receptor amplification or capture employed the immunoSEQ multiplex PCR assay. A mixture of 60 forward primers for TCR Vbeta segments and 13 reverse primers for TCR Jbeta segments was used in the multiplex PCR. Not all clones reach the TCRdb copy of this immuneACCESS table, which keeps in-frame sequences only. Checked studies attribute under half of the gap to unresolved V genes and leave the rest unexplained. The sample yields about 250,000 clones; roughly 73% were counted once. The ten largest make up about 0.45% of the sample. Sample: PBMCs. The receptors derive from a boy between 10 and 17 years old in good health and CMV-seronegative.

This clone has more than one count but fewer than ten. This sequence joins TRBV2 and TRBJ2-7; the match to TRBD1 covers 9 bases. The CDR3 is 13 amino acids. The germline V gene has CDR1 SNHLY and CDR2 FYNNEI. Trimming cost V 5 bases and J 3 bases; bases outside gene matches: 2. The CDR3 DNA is TGTGCCAGCAGTAGGACAGGGGTCTACGAGCAGTACTTC. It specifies CASSRTGVYEQYF. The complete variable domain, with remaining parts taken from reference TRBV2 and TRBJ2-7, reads EPEVTQTPSHQVTQMGQEVILRCVPISNHLYFYWYRQILGQKVEFLVSFYNNEISEKSEIFDDQFSVERPDGSNFTLKIRSTKLEDSAMYFCASSRTGVYEQYFGPGTRLTVT.

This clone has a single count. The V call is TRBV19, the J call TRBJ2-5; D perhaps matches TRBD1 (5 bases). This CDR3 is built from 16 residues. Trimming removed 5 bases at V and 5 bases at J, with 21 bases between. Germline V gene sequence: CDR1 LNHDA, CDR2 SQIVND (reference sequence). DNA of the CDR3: TGTGCCAGTAGTTCTCAGAATTTAGGGGCGAGGGAGACCCAGTACTTC. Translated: CASSSQNLGARETQYF.

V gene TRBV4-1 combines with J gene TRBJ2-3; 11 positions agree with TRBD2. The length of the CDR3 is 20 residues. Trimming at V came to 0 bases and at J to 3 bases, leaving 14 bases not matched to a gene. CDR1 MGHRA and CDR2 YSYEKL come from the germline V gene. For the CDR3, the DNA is TGCGCCAGCAGCCAAGATCCAAGTGGTCCTAGCGGGAGGACTACAGATACGCAGTATTTT. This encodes CASSQDPSGPSGRTTDTQYF.

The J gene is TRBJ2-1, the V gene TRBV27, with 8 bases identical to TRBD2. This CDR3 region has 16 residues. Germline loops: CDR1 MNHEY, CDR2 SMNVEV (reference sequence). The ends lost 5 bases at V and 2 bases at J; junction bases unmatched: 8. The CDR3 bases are TGTGCCAGCAGTGCCTTAAGCGGGAGCACCTACAATGAGCAGTTCTTC. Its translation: CASSALSGSTYNEQFF.

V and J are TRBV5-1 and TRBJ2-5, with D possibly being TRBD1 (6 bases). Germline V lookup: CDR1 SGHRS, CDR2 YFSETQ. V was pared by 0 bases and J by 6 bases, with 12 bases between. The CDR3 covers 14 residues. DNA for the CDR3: TGCGCCAGCAGCTTGGATGGGGGCTCTAAGACCCAGTACTTC. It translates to CASSLDGGSKTQYF.

The DNA for the CDR3 is TGCGCCAGCAGCCAACCGGGGAGGAGTAATGAAAAACTGTTTTTT. This translates into CASSQPGRSNEKLFF. The genes are TRBV4-1 and TRBJ1-4; no clear D. The germline V and J ends were trimmed by 2 bases and 4 bases, with 11 bases remaining between them. The germline V gene encodes CDR1 MGHRA and CDR2 YSYEKL. The CDR3 is 15 residues long.

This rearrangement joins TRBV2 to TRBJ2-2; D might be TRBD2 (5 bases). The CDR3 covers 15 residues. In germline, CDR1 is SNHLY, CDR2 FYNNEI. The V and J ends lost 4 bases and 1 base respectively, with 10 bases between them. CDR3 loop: CASSARGWNTGELFF. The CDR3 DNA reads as TGTGCCAGCAGTGCCCGGGGTTGGAACACCGGGGAGCTGTTTTTT.

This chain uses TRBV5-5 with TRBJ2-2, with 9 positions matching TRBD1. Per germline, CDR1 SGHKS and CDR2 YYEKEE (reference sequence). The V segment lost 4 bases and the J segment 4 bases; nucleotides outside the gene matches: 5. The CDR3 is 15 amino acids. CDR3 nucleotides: TGTGCCAGCAGCCCAAGGACAGGGGCCACCGGGGAGCTGTTTTTT. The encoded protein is CASSPRTGATGELFF.

CDR3 bases: TGTGCCAGCATCGTGGACGGGAGCTCTGGAAACACCATATATTTT. It is translated as CASIVDGSSGNTIYF. The rearrangement joins TRBV6-5 to TRBJ1-3; no reliable D call. The length of the CDR3 is 15 residues. V shed 7 bases and J shed 0 bases, with 13 bases lying between them. The germline gives CDR1 MNHEY, CDR2 SVGAGI.

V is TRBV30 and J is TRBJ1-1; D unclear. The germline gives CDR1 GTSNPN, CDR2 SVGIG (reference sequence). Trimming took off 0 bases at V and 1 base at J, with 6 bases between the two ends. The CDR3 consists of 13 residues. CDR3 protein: CAWSVIRNTEAFF. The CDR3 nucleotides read TGTGCCTGGAGTGTAATCAGGAACACTGAAGCTTTCTTT.

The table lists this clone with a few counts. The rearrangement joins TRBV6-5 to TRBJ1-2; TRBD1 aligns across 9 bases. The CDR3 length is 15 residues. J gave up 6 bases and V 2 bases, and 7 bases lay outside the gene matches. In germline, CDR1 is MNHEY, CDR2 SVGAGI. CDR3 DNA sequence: TGTGCCAGCAGTTACGAGGGACAGGGTGGGAATGGCTACACCTTC. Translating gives CASSYEGQGGNGYTF.

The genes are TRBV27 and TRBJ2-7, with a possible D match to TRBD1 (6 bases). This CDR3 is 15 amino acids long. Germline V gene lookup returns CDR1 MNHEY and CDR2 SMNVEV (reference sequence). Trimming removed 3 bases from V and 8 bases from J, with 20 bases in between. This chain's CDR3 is CASSLAGEIPFKQYF. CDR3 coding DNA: TGTGCCAGCAGTTTGGCAGGGGAAATCCCTTTTAAGCAGTACTTC.

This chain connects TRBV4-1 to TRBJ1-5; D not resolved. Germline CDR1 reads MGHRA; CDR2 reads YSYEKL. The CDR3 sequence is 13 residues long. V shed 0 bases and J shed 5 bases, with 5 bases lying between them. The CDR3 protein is CASSQDPYQPQHF. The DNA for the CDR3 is TGCGCCAGCAGCCAAGATCCGTATCAGCCCCAGCATTTT.